These 16 T cell receptor beta chains originate from one sample sequenced in a study of T cell responses to AZD1222 COVID-19 vaccine. Assay used: immunoSEQ multiplex PCR; TCRdb lists only in-frame clones, some missing. The table lists 150,000 to 200,000 clones, more than 80% of them singletons. This sample comprised peripheral blood, obtained on day 0 of AZD1222 vaccination. The source of these receptors is an adult in good health.

This chain links TRBV28 with TRBJ1-5; unclear D gene. Germline CDR1 and CDR2: MDHEN and SYDVKM. Trimming shortened V by 1 base and J by 0 bases, and 13 bases separated the two germline ends. The CDR3 sequence is 17 residues long. The chain's CDR3 is CASSLSPVTDSNQPQHF. CDR3 DNA sequence: TGTGCCAGCAGTTTATCCCCCGTCACAGATAGCAATCAGCCCCAGCATTTT.

A single count supports this clone. This CDR3 is CASSLEGLRGYGYTF. CDR3 bases: TGTGCCAGCAGCTTAGAAGGGTTACGGGGCTATGGCTACACCTTC. The J gene is TRBJ1-2, the V gene TRBV7-9, with D unclear. The CDR3 is 15 residues long. Germline V gene lookup returns CDR1 SEHNR and CDR2 FQNEAQ (reference sequence). V was pared by 1 base and J by 4 bases, with 13 bases between.

The chain is built from TRBV2 and TRBJ2-3; 10 bases map to TRBD2. This CDR3 region has 14 residues. Germline V gene data show CDR1 as SNHLY and CDR2 as FYNNEI. V dropped 6 bases and J dropped 8; count of bases not matched to a gene: 8. The CDR3 nucleotides read TGTGCCAGCAGCGACAGCGGGAGGGCCGGTACGCAGTATTTT. Translation gives CASSDSGRAGTQYF.

The chain combines TRBV5-6 with TRBJ1-6; D is ambiguous. From germline, CDR1 is SGHDT and CDR2 YYEEEE. The CDR3 has 14 amino acids. V was trimmed by 1 base and J by 14 bases, leaving 16 bases between them. This chain's CDR3 is CASSLSPSGLSLHF. CDR3 in DNA: TGTGCCAGCAGCTTGAGTCCTTCGGGTTTGTCCCTCCACTTT.

The CDR3 nucleotides read TGTGCCAGCAGCGCCGGACTAGCGGGGGTAGGCACAGATACGCAGTATTTT. Translation: CASSAGLAGVGTDTQYF. The chain has TRBV9 and TRBJ2-3, with TRBD2 identical over 13 bases. Germline assignment: CDR1 SGDLS and CDR2 YYNGEE. After removal of 3 bases from V and 1 base from J, the junction contained 5 bases not matched to a gene. The CDR3 is made up of 17 amino acids. Supplemented by reference TRBV9 and TRBJ2-3, the full variable domain reads DSGVTQTPKHLITATGQRVTLRCSPRSGDLSVYWYQQSLDQGLQFLIQYYNGEERAKGNILERFSAQQFPDLHSELNLSSLELGDSALYFCASSAGLAGVGTDTQYFGPGTRLTVL.

The V and J genes are TRBV2 and TRBJ1-6; D unresolved. Germline V gene lookup returns CDR1 SNHLY and CDR2 FYNNEI. The CDR3 has 14 residues. V was shortened by 7 bases and J by 9 bases, with 16 bases between the two germline ends. The CDR3 DNA follows: TGTGCCAGCAATGAGGGCAAATTGGGTTCACCCCTCCACTTT. Protein: CASNEGKLGSPLHF.

The chain carries TRBV7-9 and TRBJ1-5, with no clear D. The germline CDR1 and CDR2 sequences are SEHNR and FQNEAQ (reference sequence). V was cut by 1 base and J by 6 bases, with 7 bases left in between. CDR3 length: 13 amino acids. The CDR3 spells CASSLDGSQPQHF. In DNA, the CDR3 is TGTGCCAGCAGCTTAGATGGGAGTCAGCCCCAGCATTTT.

The genes are TRBV4-3 and TRBJ2-1, with D tentatively TRBD1 (7 bases). The germline CDR1 and CDR2 sequences are LGHNA and YSLEER. V was cut by 3 bases and J by 6 bases, with 15 bases left in between. There are 15 residues in the CDR3. CDR3 in DNA: TGCGCCAGCAGCCATGGGGCAGGGGGGACCAATGAGCAGTTCTTC. Its translation: CASSHGAGGTNEQFF.

The chain recombines TRBV7-2 with TRBJ1-2; D gene uncertain. Trimming stripped 0 bases from V and 1 base from J, with 6 bases between. Germline-derived CDR1 and CDR2 are SGHTA and FQGNSA. The length of the CDR3 is 14 residues. The DNA for the CDR3 is TGTGCCAGCAGCTTAGCGCGAGTTAACTATGGCTACACCTTC. Residues: CASSLARVNYGYTF.

This rearrangement joins TRBV19 to TRBJ2-5; no clear D gene. Trimming removed 5 bases at V and 2 bases at J, with 6 bases between. The CDR3 is 12 amino acids. The germline gives CDR1 LNHDA, CDR2 SQIVND (reference sequence). The CDR3 DNA reads TGTGCCAGTAGTGTAAAGCAAGAGACCCAGTACTTC. It yields the protein CASSVKQETQYF.

In nucleotides, the CDR3 is TGTGCCAGCAGCCCTCAGGGGGCCACCCTAGGAAACACCATATATTTT. Protein product: CASSPQGATLGNTIYF. This chain uses TRBV7-9 with TRBJ1-3; TRBD1 aligns across 8 bases. The ends lost 5 bases at V and 4 bases at J; junction bases unmatched: 10. Germline loops: CDR1 SEHNR, CDR2 FQNEAQ (reference sequence). The CDR3 has 16 amino acids.

This sequence joins TRBV19 and TRBJ2-1; 11 bases align to TRBD2. The CDR3 has 17 amino acids. V shed 6 bases, J shed 3 bases, and the junction held 10 bases outside the gene matches. Germline V gene lookup returns CDR1 LNHDA and CDR2 SQIVND (reference sequence). CDR3: CASRQGLGTSGYNEQFF. DNA for the CDR3: TGTGCCAGTAGGCAAGGACTCGGGACTAGCGGCTACAATGAGCAGTTCTTC. The whole variable domain, remainder taken from reference TRBV19 and TRBJ2-1, is DGGITQSPKYLFRKEGQNVTLSCEQNLNHDAMYWYRQDPGQGLRLIYYSQIVNDFQKGDIAEGYSVSREKKESFPLTVTSAQKNPTAFYLCASRQGLGTSGYNEQFFGPGTRLTVL.

The V and J genes are TRBV28 and TRBJ2-1, with a tentative D call TRBD1 (7 bases). V dropped 4 bases and J dropped 5 bases, with 12 bases sitting between them. This CDR3 comprises 14 residues. Looked up from germline, CDR1 is MDHEN and CDR2 is SYDVKM. This CDR3 is CASSSGDSNNEQFF. CDR3 coding DNA: TGTGCCAGCAGTTCGGGGGACAGCAACAATGAGCAGTTCTTC.

The chain is built from TRBV10-3 and TRBJ1-6; 7 bases are a match to TRBD1. Per the germline V gene, CDR1 is ENHRY and CDR2 is SYGVKD. J gave up 10 bases and V 4 bases, and 4 bases lay outside the gene matches. The CDR3 sequence is 13 residues long. The CDR3 DNA sequence: TGTGCCATCAGTGGGGACAGTTGGTCACCCCTCCACTTT. Its protein product is CAISGDSWSPLHF.

The chain recombines TRBV14 with TRBJ2-1; 11 bases line up with TRBD2. The CDR3 loop spans 18 amino acids. The germline gives CDR1 SGHDN, CDR2 FVKESK. Unmatched junction bases numbered 14, after V lost 3 bases and J lost 7 bases. The CDR3 region is CASSQGMPGLAEVNEQFF. CDR3 in DNA: TGTGCCAGCAGCCAGGGGATGCCGGGACTAGCGGAGGTGAATGAGCAGTTCTTC.

The rearrangement links TRBV18 to TRBJ1-5; D remains unclear. From germline, CDR1 is KGHSH and CDR2 LQKENI. CDR3 length equals 15 residues. Trimming took off 1 base at V and 2 bases at J, with 9 bases between the two ends. This CDR3 reads CASSPLHQGNQPQHF. CDR3 coding DNA: TGTGCCAGCTCACCACTTCATCAGGGCAATCAGCCCCAGCATTTT.